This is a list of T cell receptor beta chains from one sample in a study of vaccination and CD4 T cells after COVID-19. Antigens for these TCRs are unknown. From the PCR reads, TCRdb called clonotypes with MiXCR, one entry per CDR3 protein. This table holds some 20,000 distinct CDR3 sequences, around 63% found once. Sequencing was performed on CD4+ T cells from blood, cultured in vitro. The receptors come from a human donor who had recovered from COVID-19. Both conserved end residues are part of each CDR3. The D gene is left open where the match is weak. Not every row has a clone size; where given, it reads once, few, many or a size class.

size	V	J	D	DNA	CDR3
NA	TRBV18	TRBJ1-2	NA	TGTGCCAGCGCCCGACAGACTAACTATGGCTACACCTTC	CASARQTNYGYTF
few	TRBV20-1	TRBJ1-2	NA	TGCAGTGCTAACCCCACAGGCAACTATGGCTACACCTTC	CSANPTGNYGYTF
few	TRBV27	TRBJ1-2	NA	TGTGCCAGCAGCCCCCAGTCTCCCCGGAGTGGCTACACCTTC	CASSPQSPRSGYTF
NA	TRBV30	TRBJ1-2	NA	TGTGCCTGGAGCCACCGTAGGGGTGACTATGGCTACACCTTC	CAWSHRRGDYGYTF
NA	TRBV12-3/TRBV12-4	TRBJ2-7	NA	TGTGCCAGCAGCTTGGGGGGTGAGAACTTCTACGAGCAGTACTTC	CASSLGGENFYEQYF
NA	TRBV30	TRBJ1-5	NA	TGTGCCTGGAGTGGTGGGCCGGGTCAGCCCCAGCATTTT	CAWSGGPGQPQHF
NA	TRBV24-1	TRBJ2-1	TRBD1	TGTGCCACCAGTAACGGACAGGGGATCAACAATGAGCAGTTCTTC	CATSNGQGINNEQFF
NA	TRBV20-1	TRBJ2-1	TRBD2	TGCAGTGCTGAAACTAGCGGGAGGGCCACCAATGAGCAGTTCTTC	CSAETSGRATNEQFF
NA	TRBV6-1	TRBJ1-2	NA	TGTGCCAGCAGTGGGGGACTTTCCGGAGAATATGGCTACACCTTC	CASSGGLSGEYGYTF
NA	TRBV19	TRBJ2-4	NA	TGTGCCAGTAGTATTGGAGGGGCGGCCAAAAACATTCAGTACTTC	CASSIGGAAKNIQYF
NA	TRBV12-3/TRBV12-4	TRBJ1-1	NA	TGTGCCAGCACCATTTCGGTGAACACTGAAGCTTTCTTT	CASTISVNTEAFF
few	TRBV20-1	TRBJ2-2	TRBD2	TGCAGTGCTCTTAGCGGGGGCCCTAACACCGGGGAGCTGTTTTTT	CSALSGGPNTGELFF
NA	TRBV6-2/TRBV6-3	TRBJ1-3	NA	TGTGCCAGCAGCCATCGGGGAAACACCATATATTTT	CASSHRGNTIYF
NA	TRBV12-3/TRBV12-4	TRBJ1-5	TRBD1	TGTGCCAGCAGTCGGGGACAGGGGGTAGGTCCCCAGCATTTT	CASSRGQGVGPQHF
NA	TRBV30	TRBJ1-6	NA	TGTGCCTGGAGTGTTTGGACAGAGGCTAGGACCCTCCACTTT	CAWSVWTEARTLHF
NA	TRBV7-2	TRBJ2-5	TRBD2	TGTGCCAGCAGCTTATCCCCTAGCGGGTTCCAAGAGACCCAGTACTTC	CASSLSPSGFQETQYF
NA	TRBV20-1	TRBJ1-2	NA	TGCAGTGCTAGAGAACCTCAATCGGGCTACACCTTC	CSAREPQSGYTF
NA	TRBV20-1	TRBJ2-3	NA	TGCAGTGCTAGAGGACTAGGAAACTCGGGAGATACGCAGTATTTT	CSARGLGNSGDTQYF
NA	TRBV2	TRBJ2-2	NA	TGTGCCAGCAGTGCCTTTGGCCCCGGGGAGCTGTTTTTT	CASSAFGPGELFF
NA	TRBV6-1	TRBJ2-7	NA	TGTGCCAGCATGAACCGAAGGGGACTGTACGAGCAGTACTTC	CASMNRRGLYEQYF
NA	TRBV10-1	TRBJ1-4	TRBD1	TGCGCCAGAAACCTGGGACAGGAGCACGAAAAACTGTTTTTT	CARNLGQEHEKLFF
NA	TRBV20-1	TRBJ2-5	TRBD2	TGCAGTGCCCCCAGGGGGCTAGCGGGGGGCAACTCTGATGGGGAGACCCAGTACTTC	CSAPRGLAGGNSDGETQYF
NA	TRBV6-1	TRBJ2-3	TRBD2	TGTGCCAGCAGAACACTAGCGGGAGGTATAGATACGCAGTATTTT	CASRTLAGGIDTQYF
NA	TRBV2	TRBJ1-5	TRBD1	TGTGCCAGCAGCCCGGGACAGGAGTTCAATCAGCCCCAGCATTTT	CASSPGQEFNQPQHF
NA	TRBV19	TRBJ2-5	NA	TGTGCCAGTAGCCACCCGGGGCGGAGGGCAGAGACCCAGTACTTC	CASSHPGRRAETQYF
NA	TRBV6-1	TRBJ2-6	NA	TGTGCCAGCAGTGAGAACAGGGTCGGGGCCAACGTCCTGACTTTC	CASSENRVGANVLTF
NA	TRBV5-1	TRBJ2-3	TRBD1	TGCGCCAGCAGCTTGGGGGACAGGGGCATGACAGATACGCAGTATTTT	CASSLGDRGMTDTQYF
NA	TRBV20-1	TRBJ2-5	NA	TGCAGTGCTGGGGAGAAGCGGCGTGAGACCCAGTACTTC	CSAGEKRRETQYF
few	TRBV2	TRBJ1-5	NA	TGTGCCAGCAGTTCTACAGGGAATAGCAATCAGCCCCAGCATTTT	CASSSTGNSNQPQHF
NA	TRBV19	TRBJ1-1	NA	TGTGCCAGTAGTATAGATTACGGGCTGACTGAAGCTTTCTTT	CASSIDYGLTEAFF
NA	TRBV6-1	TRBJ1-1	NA	TGTGCCAGCAGTCAGAGGCCGGGGGCCGAAGCTTTCTTT	CASSQRPGAEAFF
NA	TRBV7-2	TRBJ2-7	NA	TGTGCCAGCAGCTTAGCCGGATCCTACGAGCAGTACTTC	CASSLAGSYEQYF
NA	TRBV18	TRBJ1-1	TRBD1	TGTGCCAGCTCACCAGAGGTGACAGGGGCTGGCACTGAAGCTTTCTTT	CASSPEVTGAGTEAFF
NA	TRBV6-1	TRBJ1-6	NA	TGTGCCAGCAGTCGAACCACAGGGATGGGTTCACCCCTCCACTTT	CASSRTTGMGSPLHF
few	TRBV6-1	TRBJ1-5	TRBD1	TGTGCCAGCAGACACCGGGACAGGCTTAATCAGCCCCAGCATTTT	CASRHRDRLNQPQHF
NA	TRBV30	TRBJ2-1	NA	TGTGCCTGGAGTCCTGACGACTACAATGAGCAGTTCTTC	CAWSPDDYNEQFF
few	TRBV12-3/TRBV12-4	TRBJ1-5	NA	TGTGCCAGCAGTCCGCGGGGGGTCGGCCATCAGCCCCAGCATTTT	CASSPRGVGHQPQHF
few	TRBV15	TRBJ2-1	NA	TGTGCCACCAGCTCCCAGGGAAGCTCCTACAATGAGCAGTTCTTC	CATSSQGSSYNEQFF
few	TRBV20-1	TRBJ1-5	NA	TGCAGTGCTAGAGATGTAGGGGTGACTAATCAGCCCCAGCATTTT	CSARDVGVTNQPQHF
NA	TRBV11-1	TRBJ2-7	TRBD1	TGTGCCAGCAGCTCCAAGGACAGGGGCTACGAGCAGTACTTC	CASSSKDRGYEQYF
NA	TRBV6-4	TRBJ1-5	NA	TGTGCCAGCAGTGCCGGAGCCAATCAGCCCCAGCATTTT	CASSAGANQPQHF
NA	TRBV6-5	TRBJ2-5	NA	TGTGCCAGCAGTTACTCGTGGGAAAGGGAGACCCAGTACTTC	CASSYSWERETQYF
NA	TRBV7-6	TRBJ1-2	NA	TGTGCCAGCGGCCCGGGACGGAGCTATGGCTACACCTTC	CASGPGRSYGYTF
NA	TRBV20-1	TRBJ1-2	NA	TGCAGTGCTAGAGATCAGGCAGGAGCCCTCGTGGGCGGCTACACCTTC	CSARDQAGALVGGYTF
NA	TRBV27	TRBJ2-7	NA	TGTGCCAGCAGTTGGGGGGCTAGGTACGAGCAGTACTTC	CASSWGARYEQYF
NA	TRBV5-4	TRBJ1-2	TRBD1	TGTGCCAGCAGCCTGGACGGGACAGGAGTTGTGGGCTACACCTTC	CASSLDGTGVVGYTF
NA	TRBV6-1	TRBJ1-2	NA	TGTGCCAGCACCCCACGGATATACAGTCAGGACTATGGCTACACCTTC	CASTPRIYSQDYGYTF
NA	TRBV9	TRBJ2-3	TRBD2	TGTGCCAGCAGCGTAGAGGCTAGCGGAGGTACGCAGTATTTT	CASSVEASGGTQYF
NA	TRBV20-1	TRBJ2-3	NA	TGCAGTGTAAGGACTGGTAGCACAGATACGCAGTATTTT	CSVRTGSTDTQYF
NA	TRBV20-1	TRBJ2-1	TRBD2	TGCAGTGCTACTAGGAGACTAGCGGGGACCGAATACAATGAGCAGTTCTTC	CSATRRLAGTEYNEQFF
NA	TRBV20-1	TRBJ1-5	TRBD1	TGCAGTGCTAGAGGGACAGGGGTGCGGAGCAATCAGCCCCAGCATTTT	CSARGTGVRSNQPQHF
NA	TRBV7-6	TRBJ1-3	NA	TGTGCCAGCAGCTTAGCACAAGAGGGCACCATATATTTT	CASSLAQEGTIYF